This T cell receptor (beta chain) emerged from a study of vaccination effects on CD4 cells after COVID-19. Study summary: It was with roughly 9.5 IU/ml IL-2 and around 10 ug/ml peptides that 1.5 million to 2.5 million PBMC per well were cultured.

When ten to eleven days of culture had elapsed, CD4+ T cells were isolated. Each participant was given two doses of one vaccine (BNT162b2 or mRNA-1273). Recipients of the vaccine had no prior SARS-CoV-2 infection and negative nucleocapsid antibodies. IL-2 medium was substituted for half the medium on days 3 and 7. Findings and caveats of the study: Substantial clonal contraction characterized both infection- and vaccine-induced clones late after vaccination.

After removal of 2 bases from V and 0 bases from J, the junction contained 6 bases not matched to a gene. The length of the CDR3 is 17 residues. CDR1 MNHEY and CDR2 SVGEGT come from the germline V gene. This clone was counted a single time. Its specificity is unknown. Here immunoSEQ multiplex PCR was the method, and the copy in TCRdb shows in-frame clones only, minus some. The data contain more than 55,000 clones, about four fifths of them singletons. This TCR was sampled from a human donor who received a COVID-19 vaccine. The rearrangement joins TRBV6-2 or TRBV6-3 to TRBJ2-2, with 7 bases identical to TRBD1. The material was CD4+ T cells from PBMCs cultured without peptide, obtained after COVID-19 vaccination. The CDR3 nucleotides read TGTGCCAGCAGTTACGTAGGGGGCGGTGCGAACACCGGGGAGCTGTTTTTT. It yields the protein CASSYVGGGANTGELFF.